This TCR beta chain was documented in a study of cytomegalovirus exposure and HLA in healthy donors. In the study overall: Among the roughly 430 genotyped donors, approximately 80% were placed in the Caucasian-associated ancestry cluster.

Whole-study findings and limits: TCR beta V- and J-gene trimming was later associated with a missense DCLRE1C variant. Analyzed later, most CMV-associated TCR beta chains appeared HLA-restricted. An analysis done earlier found most TCR beta V segments productive about 87% or about 30% of the time.

Note on this clone: Its cognate antigen is unknown.

Germline V gene data show CDR1 as GTSNPN and CDR2 as SVGIG (reference sequence). Trimming pared 0 bases from V and 2 bases from J, leaving 4 bases between. This CDR3 spans 12 amino acids. A multiplex PCR was run with 60 Vbeta primers and 13 Jbeta primers. Produced via immunoSEQ multiplex PCR; TCRdb's table is partial and in-frame only. The data show approximately 170,000 clones, over 70% seen once. The TCR was taken from a female donor in good health and CMV-seronegative. The specimen sequenced was PBMCs. The V call is TRBV30, the J call TRBJ1-2; D uncertain. The CDR3 region is CAWSVANYGYTF. The DNA for the CDR3 is TGTGCCTGGAGTGTAGCAAACTATGGCTACACCTTC.